This is a list of T cell receptor beta chains from one sample in a study of a mutant IDH1 vaccine in newly diagnosed glioma. Here immunoSEQ multiplex PCR was the method, and the copy in TCRdb shows in-frame clones only, minus some. The sample holds about 120,000 clones; roughly 78% are singletons and the top ten take under 7%. Their antigens remain unidentified. Sequencing used PBMCs, obtained from a glioma patient whose treatment included an IDH1 peptide vaccine. All receptors come from a middle-aged man with glioma. The CDR3 runs from the conserved cysteine through the conserved F or W. The D gene is left open where the match is weak. Rows may omit the clone size; those that give it use once, few, many or a size class.

TRBV11-3,TRBJ2-3,TRBD2,.,CASSLDATAGPSTDTQYF,TGTGCCAGCAGCTTAGATGCGACAGCGGGACCCTCGACAGATACGCAGTATTTT
TRBV14,TRBJ2-1,TRBD2,.,CASGVAGGPGEQFF,TGTGCCAGCGGGGTAGCGGGAGGGCCAGGGGAGCAGTTCTTC
TRBV19,TRBJ1-4,.,.,CASSIGGVTNEKLFF,TGTGCCAGTAGTATTGGAGGGGTCACTAATGAAAAACTGTTTTTT
TRBV23-1,TRBJ2-1,.,.,CASSPWGRDNEQFF,TGCGCCAGCAGTCCTTGGGGCAGGGACAATGAGCAGTTCTTC
TRBV2,TRBJ2-7,.,.,CASSLALLSYEQYF,TGTGCCAGCAGTCTAGCCCTCCTCTCCTACGAGCAGTACTTC
TRBV2,TRBJ2-5,.,.,CASKGEETQYF,TGTGCCAGCAAAGGCGAAGAGACCCAGTACTTC
TRBV5-4,TRBJ1-6,TRBD1,once,CASSWGQGSYNSPLHF,TGTGCCAGCAGCTGGGGACAGGGCTCCTATAATTCACCCCTCCACTTT
TRBV15,TRBJ2-5,.,.,CATRAGARRGTQYF,TGTGCCACCAGGGCGGGGGCCCGACGGGGGACCCAGTACTTC
TRBV29-1,TRBJ2-7,.,.,CSVEGAPSYEQYF,TGCAGCGTTGAGGGAGCGCCCTCCTACGAGCAGTACTTC
TRBV7-8,TRBJ1-3,.,.,CASSQRGNTIYF,TGTGCCAGCAGCCAACGGGGAAACACCATATATTTT
TRBV5-5,TRBJ2-3,TRBD2,.,CASSPSGRAPDTQYF,TGTGCCAGCAGCCCTAGCGGGAGGGCCCCAGATACGCAGTATTTT
TRBV7-9,TRBJ2-7,.,.,CASSPDRTYEQYF,TGTGCCAGCAGCCCCGACAGAACCTACGAGCAGTACTTC
TRBV11-3,TRBJ2-7,TRBD2,.,CASSLRTSGSPLYF,TGTGCCAGCAGCCTAAGGACTAGCGGGAGCCCCCTTTACTTC
TRBV18,TRBJ1-1,.,.,CASSRQVMNTEAFF,TGTGCCAGCTCAAGACAGGTGATGAACACTGAAGCTTTCTTT
TRBV5-4,TRBJ2-2,.,.,CASSLAFREAAGELFF,TGTGCCAGCAGCTTGGCCTTCAGGGAGGCCGCCGGGGAGCTGTTTTTT
TRBV9,TRBJ1-1,.,.,CASPGPDPRARNLNTEAFF,TGTGCCAGCCCAGGGCCCGATCCCCGAGCTAGAAATCTGAACACTGAAGCTTTCTTT
TRBV5-4,TRBJ2-3,.,few,CASSRPGDTQYF,TGTGCCAGCAGCCGCCCCGGAGATACGCAGTATTTT
TRBV7-6,TRBJ2-2,TRBD2,.,CASSLGAGVGTGELFF,TGTGCCAGCAGTCTAGGTGCGGGAGTTGGAACCGGGGAGCTGTTTTTT
TRBV6-1,TRBJ1-3,.,.,CASSRSESSGNTIYF,TGTGCCAGCAGTCGGTCGGAGTCCTCTGGAAACACCATATATTTT
TRBV29-1,TRBJ2-3,TRBD2,.,CSVGAGGGAQYF,TGCAGCGTTGGAGCGGGAGGTGGGGCGCAGTATTTT